Listed below are T cell receptor beta chains from one sample, sequenced in a study of molecular identifiers for immune sequencing clone quantification. TCRdb reanalysed the PCR reads using MiXCR and keeps one entry per CDR3 protein. The data show some 580,000 distinct CDR3 sequences, 25% seen once. The sample taken for sequencing was naive CD8+ T cells from blood, with Jurkat cell RNA spiked in. These receptors were taken from a human donor in good health. Some libraries in this study had Jurkat cell RNA spiked in. Both conserved end residues are trimmed from each CDR3.

V: TRBV20-1
J: TRBJ2-5
CDR3: SAREYTQPRWTQY

V: TRBV6-5
J: TRBJ1-5
CDR3: ASSYGGGQPQH

V: TRBV29-1
J: TRBJ1-2
CDR3: SVEGFLSDGYT

V: TRBV6-6
J: TRBJ1-4
CDR3: ASSYSRDLSEKLF

V: TRBV20-1
J: TRBJ2-2
CDR3: SARRLNTGELF

V: TRBV12-3/TRBV12-4
J: TRBJ1-5
CDR3: ASTWGTNQPQH

V: TRBV5-5
J: TRBJ2-7
CDR3: ASSEDWTSGSDEQY

V: TRBV7-9
J: TRBJ2-5
CDR3: ASSKLTGKETQY

V: TRBV7-2
J: TRBJ2-7
CDR3: ASSLTGPAYEQY

V: TRBV7-8
J: TRBJ1-1
CDR3: ASSLYRNTEAF

V: TRBV6-6
J: TRBJ2-5
CDR3: ASMTNTLETQY

V: TRBV13
J: TRBJ2-7
CDR3: ASSSGGTTNAYEQY

V: TRBV19
J: TRBJ1-5
CDR3: ASSKFPDQPQH

V: TRBV6-2/TRBV6-3
J: TRBJ1-1
CDR3: ASRMVPGQENTEAF

V: TRBV7-9
J: TRBJ1-4
CDR3: ASSLSYEKLL

V: TRBV30
J: TRBJ2-6
CDR3: AWSFDSGANVLT

V: TRBV12-3/TRBV12-4
J: TRBJ2-1
CDR3: ASSLISEQF

V: TRBV27
J: TRBJ2-5
CDR3: ASSSYNSGRRETQY

V: TRBV30
J: TRBJ2-2
CDR3: AWNGGTELNTGELF

V: TRBV28
J: TRBJ2-7
CDR3: ASSTYEQY

V: TRBV3-1
J: TRBJ1-1
CDR3: ASSQDRDRLVTEAF

V: TRBV20-1
J: TRBJ2-7
CDR3: SAGQGRRPYEQY

V: TRBV6-2/TRBV6-3
J: TRBJ2-7
CDR3: ASSPRTGFSYEQY

V: TRBV6-2/TRBV6-3
J: TRBJ2-7
CDR3: ASSYPTNTYEQY

V: TRBV20-1
J: TRBJ1-1
CDR3: SARDRRAPRNTEAF

V: TRBV19
J: TRBJ2-7
CDR3: ASSRPKLRTGVSYEQY

V: TRBV3-2
J: TRBJ2-7
CDR3: ANYLTGCSYEQY

V: TRBV11-2
J: TRBJ2-1
CDR3: ASSPRPGRYNEQF

V: TRBV30
J: TRBJ2-7
CDR3: AWRLSRGDEQY

V: TRBV18
J: TRBJ2-7
CDR3: ASSPDGPSYEQY

V: TRBV5-4
J: TRBJ2-3
CDR3: ASSAGHPTQY

V: TRBV30
J: TRBJ2-2
CDR3: AWSLGAGELF

V: TRBV13
J: TRBJ1-2
CDR3: ASSVLLQPIYGYT

V: TRBV12-3/TRBV12-4
J: TRBJ2-2
CDR3: ASSSPEGGIIGANTGELF

V: TRBV9
J: TRBJ2-5
CDR3: ASSAGTSGTNQETQY

V: TRBV5-5
J: TRBJ2-3
CDR3: ASSPTGRGGPFGQY

V: TRBV27
J: TRBJ2-3
CDR3: ASSSPGTSLGMAQY

V: TRBV5-6
J: TRBJ1-3
CDR3: ASSLLGIGNTIY

V: TRBV4-3
J: TRBJ2-4
CDR3: ASSQDRTGLGGNIQY

V: TRBV7-9
J: TRBJ2-2
CDR3: ASSLVRGIGELF

V: TRBV12-3/TRBV12-4
J: TRBJ1-1
CDR3: ASSLPDRREAF

V: TRBV6-5
J: TRBJ1-6
CDR3: ASSYSPNSPLH

V: TRBV12-5
J: TRBJ2-7
CDR3: ASGLGGPTLGYEQY

V: TRBV7-9
J: TRBJ2-5
CDR3: ASSLILGQGTQY

V: TRBV19
J: TRBJ2-1
CDR3: ASSRDFSYNEQF

V: TRBV4-3
J: TRBJ2-3
CDR3: ASSPQGSDTQY

V: TRBV7-2
J: TRBJ2-3
CDR3: ASSLAGGGDTQY

V: TRBV13
J: TRBJ2-7
CDR3: ASTPGLASYEQY

V: TRBV29-1
J: TRBJ2-7
CDR3: SVVWDEQY

V: TRBV27
J: TRBJ2-3
CDR3: ASSPRGINTDTQY

V: TRBV15
J: TRBJ1-1
CDR3: ATSRSGEAF

V: TRBV12-3/TRBV12-4
J: TRBJ2-3
CDR3: ASSLVGGDRDTQY

V: TRBV7-2
J: TRBJ1-1
CDR3: ASSYWTGWTTEAF

V: TRBV5-1
J: TRBJ1-1
CDR3: ASILGTEAF

V: TRBV7-6
J: TRBJ2-3
CDR3: ASTRGGHTDTQY

V: TRBV30
J: TRBJ2-7
CDR3: AWSEGLHYEQY

V: TRBV7-9
J: TRBJ2-1
CDR3: ASSPPKGGIEQF